This TCR beta chain was profiled in a study of shared T cell receptors in the human thymus. Germline trimming cut 11 bases from V and 0 bases from J; bases unmatched to any gene: 10. Germline V CDR1 and CDR2: MNHEY, SVGAGI. This CDR3 is 15 amino acids long. The assay was immunoSEQ multiplex PCR, and TCRdb's table has in-frame clones only and misses some. The data hold 650,000 to 950,000 clones, with 80% to 90% observed a single time. These data were likewise used in another study, on human thymus T cells. Per that paper: Surgeons resected thymus tissue during corrective heart surgery. V and J gene usage appeared biased in thymic and blood repertoires. Related research examined unrelated individuals and reported that their thymic repertoires overlapped highly.

What was sequenced was thymocytes. The sequence derives from a girl under two years old with a congenital heart defect. The V call is TRBV6-5, the J call TRBJ2-1; 7 bases fit TRBD1. CDR3 sequence reads: CAGGPGQSSYNEQFF. CDR3 bases: TGTGCCGGAGGACCGGGACAGAGCTCCTACAATGAGCAGTTCTTC.